The T cell receptor (beta chain) under discussion was sequenced for a study of blood T cell repertoires in COVID-19. TCRdb's copy holds only in-frame clones and misses some; the assay was immunoSEQ multiplex PCR. The profile shows 410,000 or so clones, 89% of them singletons. V dropped 3 bases and J dropped 0; count of bases not matched to a gene: 4. Germline V CDR1 and CDR2: LNHDA, SQIVND (reference sequence). The CDR3 totals 16 residues. Material for sequencing was peripheral blood. This chain uses TRBV19 with TRBJ1-5; 8 bases agree with TRBD1. The sequence was obtained from a woman aged 35 to 49 with COVID-19, enrolled during active disease. For the CDR3, the DNA is TGTGCCAGTAGTATCCTCACAGGGGGTAGCAATCAGCCCCAGCATTTT. Protein product: CASSILTGGSNQPQHF.